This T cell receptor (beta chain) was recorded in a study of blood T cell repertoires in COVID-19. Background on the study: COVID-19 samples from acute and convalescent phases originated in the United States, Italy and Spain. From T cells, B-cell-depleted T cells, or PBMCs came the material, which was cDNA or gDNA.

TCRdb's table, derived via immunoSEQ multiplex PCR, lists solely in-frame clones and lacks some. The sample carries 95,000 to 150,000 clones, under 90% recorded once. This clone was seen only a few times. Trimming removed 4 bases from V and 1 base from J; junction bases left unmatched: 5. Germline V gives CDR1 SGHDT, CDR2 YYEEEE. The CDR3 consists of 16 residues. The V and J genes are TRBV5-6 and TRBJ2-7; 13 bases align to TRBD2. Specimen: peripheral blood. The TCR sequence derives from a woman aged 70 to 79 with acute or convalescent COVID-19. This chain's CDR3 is CASSLGLAGTSYEQYF. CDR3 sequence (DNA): TGTGCCAGCAGCCTGGGACTAGCGGGGACATCCTACGAGCAGTACTTC.